This T cell receptor (delta chain) was recovered during a study of Vδ1+ human thymocytes. V lost 3 bases, J lost 7 bases, and 21 bases lay in between. This CDR3 has 16 amino acids. Germline V gene lookup returns CDR1 TSWWSYY and CDR2 QGS. Extracted RNA was reverse transcribed into cDNA. The CDR3 regions were amplified by multiplex PCR from V-gene primers to a constant-region primer. TCRdb fed the multiplex PCR reads into CATT to redo clone calling. The repertoire includes 80,000 or so delta-chain clones, about 38% of them detected once, and approximately 0.3% sits in the top ten. Study-wide points: Thymic TRG and TRD repertoires appeared highly polyclonal, with Gaussian CDR3 length distributions. Unexpected Vdelta2 sequences could cause misinterpretation of bulk repertoire data. TRD repertoires were essentially private, unlike widely shared TRG clonotypes.

On this clone: What it recognizes is unknown.

The sequence was collected from a boy less than two years old who had congenital heart surgery. The sequenced sample consisted of Vdelta1+ gamma-delta thymocytes from the thymus. Specified subset: FACS-sorted CD3+ TCRalphabeta- TCRVdelta1+ TCRVdelta2- thymocytes. This chain links TRDV1 with TRDJ1; a possible D gene is TRDD2 (5 bases). CDR3 nucleotide sequence: TGTGCTCTTGGGGACCCCTCGCCCTTTCCTTACGGTAAACTCATCTTT. Its protein is CALGDPSPFPYGKLIF.